This T cell receptor beta chain appears in the sequencing data of a study of T-cell reconstitution after alpha-beta-depleted transplantation in children. Study results and caveats: Recipient T cells and thymic progenitors that survived gave rise to the high TCRbeta diversity observed at day 60 in some patients. The study reportedly traced alpha-beta T cells about two months after transplant to several hundred expanded graft clones. At one year after transplant, newly produced T cells mostly accounted for T-cell counts and diversity.

The TCRbeta library was prepared with unique molecular identifiers. TCRdb re-analysed the PCR reads in MiXCR, keeping a single row per CDR3 protein. The sample consists of about 110,000 distinct CDR3 sequences, 5% to 7% of them appearing once. Germline CDR1 and CDR2: LGHNA and YSLEER. The CDR3 is made up of 14 amino acids. Trimming removed 4 bases from V and 7 bases from J; junction bases left unmatched: 4. The table lists this clonotype with many counts. The antigen is undetermined. The input for sequencing was PBMCs, mostly from graft donor cells, taken 360 days after TCRalphabeta/CD19-depleted stem cell transplant. This clonotype was obtained from a male patient under 10 years old who had a stem cell transplant for acute lymphoblastic leukemia, so the T cells may come from the graft donor. The chain links TRBV4-3 to TRBJ2-1; 10 bases agree with TRBD2. DNA for the CDR3: TGCGCCAGCAGCCTGAGCGGGAGGGGGAATGAGCAGTTCTTC. Its protein is CASSLSGRGNEQFF.